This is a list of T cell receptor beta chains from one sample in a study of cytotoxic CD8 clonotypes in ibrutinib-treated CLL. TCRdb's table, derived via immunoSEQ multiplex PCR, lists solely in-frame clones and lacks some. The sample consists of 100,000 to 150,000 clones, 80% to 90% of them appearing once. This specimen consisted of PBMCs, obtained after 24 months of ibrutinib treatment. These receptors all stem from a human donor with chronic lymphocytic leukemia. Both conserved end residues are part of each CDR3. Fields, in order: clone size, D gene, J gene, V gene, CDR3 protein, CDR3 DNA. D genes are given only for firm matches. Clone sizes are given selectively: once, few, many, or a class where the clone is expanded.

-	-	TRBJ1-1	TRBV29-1	CSVEVVGAGNTEAFF	TGCAGCGTTGAAGTCGTAGGGGCCGGGAACACTGAAGCTTTCTTT
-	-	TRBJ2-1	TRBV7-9	CASSLVYAYNEQFF	TGTGCCAGCAGCTTAGTGTACGCTTACAATGAGCAGTTCTTC
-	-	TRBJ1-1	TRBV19	CASSRTHEAFF	TGTGCCAGTAGTCGGACACATGAAGCTTTCTTT
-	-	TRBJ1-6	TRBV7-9	CASSFRDRSNSPLHF	TGTGCCAGCAGCTTTAGAGACAGGAGTAATTCACCCCTCCACTTT
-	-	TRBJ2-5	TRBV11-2	CASSLYAGKETQYF	TGTGCCAGCAGCTTATATGCAGGGAAGGAGACCCAGTACTTC
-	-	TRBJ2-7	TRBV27	CASSLWWGSEQYF	TGTGCCAGCAGTTTATGGTGGGGGTCCGAGCAGTACTTC
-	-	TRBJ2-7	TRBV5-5	CASSLEFGRGPYEQYF	TGTGCCAGCAGCTTGGAATTTGGGCGGGGTCCCTACGAGCAGTACTTC
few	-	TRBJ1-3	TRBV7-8	CASSQYSGNTIYF	TGTGCCAGCAGCCAGTACTCTGGAAACACCATATATTTT
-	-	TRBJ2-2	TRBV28	CASSLRGTNTGELFF	TGTGCCAGCAGTTTGAGGGGGACGAACACCGGGGAGCTGTTTTTT
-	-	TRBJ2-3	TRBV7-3	CASSSDFTDTQYF	TGTGCCAGCAGCTCGGACTTTACAGATACGCAGTATTTT
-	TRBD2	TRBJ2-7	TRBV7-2	CASSREAGLAEQYF	TGTGCCAGCAGCCGCGAAGCGGGACTAGCGGAGCAGTACTTC
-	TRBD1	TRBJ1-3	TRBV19	CASSADRPSGNTIYF	TGTGCCAGTAGTGCGGACAGGCCCTCTGGAAACACCATATATTTT
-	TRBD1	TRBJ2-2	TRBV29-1	CSVEKGAGGELFF	TGCAGCGTTGAAAAGGGGGCTGGGGGGGAGCTGTTTTTT
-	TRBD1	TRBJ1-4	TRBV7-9	CASSLRDRSGKLFF	TGTGCCAGCAGCTTACGGGACAGATCCGGAAAACTGTTTTTT
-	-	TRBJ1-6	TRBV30	CAWGIQENSPLHF	TGTGCCTGGGGGATACAAGAAAATTCACCCCTCCACTTT
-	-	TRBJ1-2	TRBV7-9	CASSLAEGVRGYTF	TGTGCCAGCAGCTTAGCGGAGGGGGTGAGAGGCTACACCTTC
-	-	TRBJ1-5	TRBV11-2	CASSPNGQPQHF	TGTGCCAGCAGCCCGAACGGACAGCCCCAGCATTTT
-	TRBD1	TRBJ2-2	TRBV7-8	CASSFLRTGNTGELFF	TGTGCCAGCAGCTTCCTCAGGACAGGGAACACCGGGGAGCTGTTTTTT
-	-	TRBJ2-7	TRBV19	CASSAGTAAYEQYF	TGTGCCAGTAGCGCCGGGACCGCTGCCTACGAGCAGTACTTC
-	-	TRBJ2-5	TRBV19	CASSSNRGGEETQYF	TGTGCCAGTAGTTCCAACAGGGGAGGTGAAGAGACCCAGTACTTC
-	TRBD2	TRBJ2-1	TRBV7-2	CASSFTSGSGNEQFF	TGTGCCAGCAGCTTCACTAGCGGGTCGGGCAATGAGCAGTTCTTC
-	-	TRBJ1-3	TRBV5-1	CASSREGSSGNTIYF	TGCGCCAGCAGCCGGGAGGGGAGCTCTGGAAACACCATATATTTT
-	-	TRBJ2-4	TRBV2	CASRRVGAELYKNIQYF	TGTGCCAGCAGGAGGGTGGGAGCAGAGCTCTACAAAAACATTCAGTACTTC
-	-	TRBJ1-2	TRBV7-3	CASSLGVGGYTF	TGTGCCAGCAGCTTAGGGGTGGGCGGCTACACCTTC
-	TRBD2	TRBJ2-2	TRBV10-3	CAIKPSGGAAGELFF	TGTGCCATCAAGCCTAGCGGGGGGGCCGCCGGGGAGCTGTTTTTT
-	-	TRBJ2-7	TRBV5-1	CASRNGQGGGEQYF	TGCGCCAGCAGGAACGGGCAGGGAGGTGGGGAGCAGTACTTC